This T cell receptor (beta chain) was documented in a study of identical twins. Template switching added a universal primer binding site, and final cDNA carried unique molecular identifiers. TCRdb ran MiXCR on the 5' RACE reads and lists one entry per CDR3 protein. The profile shows around 480,000 distinct CDR3 sequences, around an eighth of them singletons. This CDR3 has 15 amino acids. Germline assignment: CDR1 SGHAT and CDR2 FQNNGV. J lost 7 bases, V lost 0 bases, and 6 bases had no gene match. These same records also appear under a second study, on yellow fever vaccine responses in identical twins.

V usage is TRBV11-2 and J usage is TRBJ2-5; 9 bases are shared with TRBD2. The sample taken for sequencing was CD4+ T cells sorted from blood. This TCR derives from a woman between 18 and 29 years old in good health. CDR3 bases: TGTGCCAGCAGCTTAGATGGGGTTAGCGGGGGGACCCAGTACTTC. Encoded protein: CASSLDGVSGGTQYF. Full variable domain (missing parts from reference TRBV11-2 and TRBJ2-5): EAGVAQSPRYKIIEKRQSVAFWCNPISGHATLYWYQQILGQGPKLLIQFQNNGVVDDSQLPKDRFSAERLKGVDSTLKIQPAKLEDSAVYLCASSLDGVSGGTQYFGPGTRLLVL.